What follows is one T cell receptor (beta chain) and its context. Antigen specificity is unknown. PCR amplification relied on 60 Vbeta primers (plus 13 Jbeta primers). The protocol was immunoSEQ multiplex PCR, while the TCRdb copy is restricted to in-frame clones and leaves out a portion. The sample carries some 150,000 clones, 60% to 85% recorded once. Germline V gene lookup returns CDR1 SEHNR and CDR2 FQNEAQ (reference sequence). This CDR3 has 14 residues. The ends were cut back, 1 base at V and 2 bases at J, with 8 bases in the middle. These data are taken from a study of cytomegalovirus exposure and HLA in healthy donors. Points from the study as a whole: In a later analysis, most CMV-associated TCR beta chains appeared HLA-restricted. CMV serostatus was the only recorded immune exposure for donors. A later analysis reportedly identified an Asian-associated ancestry cluster as carrying fewer N-insertions than the approximately 730-donor mean. After further analysis at a later stage, around 17,000 TCR beta sequences were associated with HLA alleles at 0.05 false discovery rate.

The chain carries TRBV7-9 and TRBJ1-1, with D unclear. The clonotype originates from a male donor in good health and CMV-seronegative. The source material was PBMCs. The CDR3 sequence is CASSLVIQNTEAFF. CDR3 nucleotide sequence: TGTGCCAGCAGCTTAGTCATCCAAAACACTGAAGCTTTCTTT.